The 19 T cell receptor beta chains given below trace back to one sample, sequenced in a study of T cells in women clearing cervical HPV infection. Some clones are missing from TCRdb's copy, which holds only in-frame ones; the method was immunoSEQ multiplex PCR. In all, the sample yields about 30,000 clones. Material: blood buffy coat. These receptors all stem from a woman aged 18 to 75 with a cervical HPV16 infection that either progressed to CIN3+ or cleared (not recorded which).

To note about this clone: The CDR3 end is not reached by the read, which stops 3 residues before it; the germline J gene fills it in. The genes are TRBV12-3 or TRBV12-4 and TRBJ2-1; 9 bases fit TRBD2. The CDR3 is made up of 16 amino acids. V lost 5 bases and J lost 2; bases outside the gene matches: 7. The CDR3 sequence: CASSLGAGGTYNEQFF. The part of the CDR3 DNA that was read is TGTGCCAGCAGTCTGGGGGCGGGGGGGACCTACAATGAG.

About this clone: The read ends 3 residues before the CDR3 terminus; that terminus is restored from the germline J gene. The chain has TRBV7-3 and TRBJ2-3; the match to TRBD2 covers 7 bases. J gave up 6 bases and V 1 base, and 7 bases lay outside the gene matches. In germline, CDR1 is SGHTA, CDR2 FQGTGA. CDR3 length: 15 amino acids. This CDR3 is CASSLNPGLTDTQYF. CDR3 DNA (partial): TGTGCCAGCAGCTTAAACCCGGGACTAACGGATACG.

A remark on this clone: The CDR3 end is not reached by the read, which stops 3 residues before it; the germline J gene fills it in. The V gene is TRBV6-4, the J gene TRBJ1-4; a possible D gene is TRBD1 (6 bases). Looked up from germline, CDR1 is MRHNA and CDR2 is SNTAGT. The CDR3 runs to 14 residues. The sequenced CDR3 bases are TGTGCCAGCAGCTGGACAGCAGATAATTCACCA. As protein: CASSWTADNSP. The whole CDR3 protein is CASSWTADNSPLFF.

Concerning this clone: The DNA ends 3 residues before the CDR3 does, and the rest of the CDR3 is filled in from the germline J gene. The rearrangement links TRBV7-2 to TRBJ1-4, with 9 bases fitting TRBD1. There are 15 residues in the CDR3. Germline CDR1 SGHTA, CDR2 FQGNSA. Losses at the gene ends were 1 base for V and 5 bases for J; bases not matched to a gene: 2. CDR3 protein: CASSLGGQGNEKLFF. CDR3 bases read: TGTGCCAGCAGCTTAGGGGGACAGGGAAATGAAAAA.

Concerning this clone itself: Its ends do not fully match the called genes, so a read error is possible. The read terminates 3 residues ahead of where the CDR3 ends, so the germline J gene completes it. The sample holds other DNA sequences that translate to the same CDR3. This chain joins TRBV5-8 and TRBJ1-3; 10 positions match TRBD1. This CDR3 is built from 15 residues. The germline gives CDR1 SGHTS, CDR2 YDEGEE. The CDR3 here is CASSWGTGEANTIYF. The part of the CDR3 DNA that was read is TGTGCCAGCAGCTGGGGGACAGGGGAAGCAAACACA.

Comment on this clone: The sequenced fragment ends 3 residues before the CDR3 boundary, so the rest is inferred from the germline J gene. The chain employs TRBV20-1 and TRBJ2-3; 7 bases are shared with TRBD2. V dropped 6 bases and J dropped 4; count of bases not matched to a gene: 4. The CDR3 runs to 12 residues. The germline V gene encodes CDR1 DFQATT and CDR2 SNEGSKA (reference sequence). The CDR3 is CSARLAADTQYF. The sequenced part of the CDR3 DNA is TGCAGTGCCAGACTAGCCGCAGATACG.

Regarding this clone: The CDR3 end is not reached by the read, which stops 3 residues before it; the germline J gene fills it in. The chain links TRBV19 to TRBJ1-1; D might be TRBD1 (5 bases). The V end lost 6 bases, the J end lost 0 bases, and 11 bases lay between the germline ends. The CDR3 consists of 14 residues. Germline CDR1 LNHDA, CDR2 SQIVND (reference sequence). The covered CDR3 bases are TGTGCCAGTAGCCAGACAGTGATGAACACTGAA. This gives the protein CASSQTVMNTE. The CDR3 reads in full as CASSQTVMNTEAFF.

About this clone: The CDR3 extends 3 residues past the end of the read, so its final part is completed from the germline J gene. V usage is TRBV29-1 and J usage is TRBJ1-2; unclear D gene. The V gene's germline CDR1 is SQVTM and CDR2 ANQGSEA. The CDR3 contains 12 residues. CDR3 DNA, as far as it was read: TGCAGCGTTGGGGCAGGCCTGGAGGGC. Its translation is CSVGAGLEG. The whole CDR3 sequence reads CSVGAGLEGYTF.

As for this clone: The read ends 3 residues shy of where the CDR3 ends; the end is completed using the germline J gene. The rearrangement links TRBV20-1 to TRBJ1-5, with D tentatively TRBD1 (6 bases). CDR1 is DFQATT, CDR2 SNEGSKA, per germline (reference sequence). The length of the CDR3 is 15 residues. Trimming cost V 5 bases and J 6 bases, with 20 bases left between them. This CDR3 is CSAPPGGGVSQPQHF. Incomplete CDR3 DNA: TGCAGTGCTCCACCGGGAGGGGGGGTGAGTCAGCCC.

On this clone: The CDR3 end is not reached by the read, which stops 3 residues before it; the germline J gene fills it in. The rearrangement joins TRBV5-1 to TRBJ1-2, with TRBD1 matching 10 bases. V lost 3 bases, J lost 3 bases, and 2 bases stayed unmatched. The CDR3 spans 14 residues. Germline V gives CDR1 SGHRS, CDR2 YFSETQ. CDR3 protein: CASSSGTGDYGYTF. CDR3 DNA (partial): TGCGCCAGCAGCTCCGGGACAGGGGACTATGGC.

This chain's CDR3 is CASSLLTGTSRTEQYF. CDR3 DNA (partial): TGCGCCAGCAGCTTGCTCACCGGGACTAGCCGAACCGAG. V and J are TRBV5-1 and TRBJ2-7, with 9 bases matching TRBD2. With the read ending 3 residues before the CDR3 end, the germline J gene is used to fill in that end. V lost 1 base to trimming and J lost 6 bases; unmatched junction nucleotides: 11. The CDR3 has 16 residues. CDR1 and CDR2 from the germline V gene are SGHRS and YFSETQ.

Comments on this clone: Read data end 3 residues before the CDR3 end; the end is taken from the germline J gene. The V call is TRBV5-1, the J call TRBJ2-7; 8 nucleotides match TRBD2. This CDR3 is 15 amino acids long. Losses at the gene ends were 4 bases for V and 4 bases for J; bases not matched to a gene: 10. CDR1 and CDR2 from the germline V gene are SGHRS and YFSETQ. This CDR3 is CASSTGTRPSYEQYF. CDR3 bases read: TGCGCCAGCAGCACCGGGACTAGACCTTCGTACGAG.

About this clone: The read comes to an end 3 residues before the CDR3 does, leaving the germline J gene to fill in the end. The chain is built from TRBV2 and TRBJ2-2, with D hard to call. From germline, CDR1 is SNHLY and CDR2 FYNNEI. CDR3 size: 14 residues. CDR3 bases read: TGTGCCAGCAGTGGTGGTGGTCGGTTTGAAAAG. Its protein product is CASSGGGRFEK. In full, the CDR3 is CASSGGGRFEKLFF.

A word on this clone: The DNA ends 3 residues before the CDR3 does, and the rest of the CDR3 is filled in from the germline J gene. The genes are TRBV6-1 and TRBJ1-1; D gene unclear. From germline, CDR1 is MNHNS and CDR2 SASEGT. The CDR3 is 11 residues long. CDR3 protein: CASSEAGGAFF. The DNA read from the CDR3 is TGTGCCAGCAGTGAAGCCGGTGGA.

On this clone: The read stops 3 residues short of the end of the CDR3; the missing end is completed from the germline J gene. The V gene is TRBV10-1, the J gene TRBJ2-1, with TRBD1 matching over 9 bases. The CDR3 extends over 15 amino acids. V trimming: 4 bases; J trimming: 7 bases; junction bases outside the gene matches: 8. The germline gives CDR1 WNHNN, CDR2 SYGVQD (reference sequence). CDR3 DNA (partial): TGCGCCAGCAGTGTAGGGACAGGGTTGGGAAATGAG. Translation: CASSVGTGLGNE. The whole CDR3 sequence reads CASSVGTGLGNEQFF.

On this clone itself: The CDR3 end falls 3 residues outside the read, so it is completed with the germline J gene. This chain links TRBV5-5 with TRBJ2-6; 7 bases fit TRBD1. V lost 2 bases, J lost 4 bases, and 3 bases stayed unmatched. The CDR3 has 15 amino acids. Germline values: CDR1 SGHKS, CDR2 YYEKEE (reference sequence). Incomplete CDR3 DNA: TGTGCCAGCAGCTTAGGGGGCGCGGGGGCCAACGTC. This sequence encodes CASSLGGAGANV. The CDR3, in full, reads CASSLGGAGANVLTF. Variable domain in full (rest from reference TRBV5-5 and TRBJ2-6): DAGVTQSPTHLIKTRGQQVTLRCSPISGHKSVSWYQQVLGQGPQFIFQYYEKEERGRGNFPDRFSARQFPNYSSELNVNALLLGDSALYLCASSLGGAGANVLTFGAGSRLTVL.

About this clone itself: The read ends 3 residues shy of where the CDR3 ends; the end is completed using the germline J gene. The V call is TRBV5-1, the J call TRBJ2-2; D could derive from TRBD1 or TRBD2 (6 bases each). Germline V gene lookup returns CDR1 SGHRS and CDR2 YFSETQ. This CDR3 is built from 15 residues. CDR3 residues: CASSSQGGDNSPLFF. The DNA read from the CDR3 is TGCGCCAGCAGCTCACAGGGAGGCGATAATTCACCG.

Concerning this clone itself: The CDR3 is cut off 3 residues early in the read; its end comes from the germline J gene. The chain is built from TRBV7-2 and TRBJ1-1; D unclear. Between the trimmed V and J ends, which lost 5 bases and 4 bases, there was a span of 17 bases. In germline, CDR1 is SGHTA, CDR2 FQGNSA. This CDR3 comprises 15 residues. CDR3 DNA, as far as it was read: TGTGCCAGCAGCCCTAGAGACCGAAGATCCACTGAA. This sequence encodes CASSPRDRRSTE. In full, the CDR3 is CASSPRDRRSTEAFF.

As concerns this clone: The sequenced fragment ends 3 residues before the CDR3 boundary, so the rest is inferred from the germline J gene. This chain uses TRBV7-8 with TRBJ2-6; the match to TRBD1 covers 7 bases. The germline gives CDR1 SGHVS, CDR2 FQNEAQ. The J segment lost 9 bases and the V segment lost 1 base, leaving 3 bases of the junction unmatched. The CDR3 has 14 amino acids. The part of the CDR3 DNA that was read is TGTGCCAGCAGCTTAGGACAGGGTGACAACGTC. Translating it yields CASSLGQGDNV. The CDR3 as a whole reads CASSLGQGDNVLTF.